The source of this T cell receptor beta chain is a study of T cells in localized non-small cell lung cancer (dated by TCRdb to about 2020). Study-level background: The study analyzed T cell repertoires of 200 to 250 early-stage NSCLC patients, comparing tumors and uninvolved tumor-adjacent lungs. The cohort comprised some 240 treatment-naïve NSCLC patients with resected, localized lung tumors. Of the NSCLC patients, 129 were male and about 97 were female, and the mean age was approximately 66 years.

About this clone itself: Its recognized antigen is unknown. Base qualities are not at hand, and no much larger clone is one base apart.

At diagnosis, peripheral blood, uninvolved tumor-adjacent lung and tumor were collected and stored as a combination of fresh-frozen and FFPE material. Blood samples were analyzed as peripheral blood mononuclear cells for TCR repertoire profiling. The immunoSEQ Assay was used to sequence TCR beta CDR3 regions from DNA. The original methods were these. T cell density was computed as TCR beta template counts normalized to usable DNA estimated by amplifying housekeeping genes. Using the preseqR package, richness was estimated by extrapolating to 120,000 templates for tissue samples and 400,000 templates for PBMC samples. Clonality was defined by subtracting Pielou's evenness from one. To identify tissue-enriched TCRs, differential abundance testing was run on productive amino-acid clonotypes with a minimum total count of 5 and an alpha of 0.1. Repertoire overlap between compartments was quantified with the Jaccard Index and Morisita Overlap Index. GLIPH grouped TCR beta CDR3s together with public tetramer-defined viral CDR3s, and a viral motif had to include at least three viral sequences and show V-gene enrichment. TCRdb carries this immuneACCESS record with in-frame sequences only. Its versions omit some clonotypes, under half of them owing to an unresolved V gene in the studies checked, with the rest unexplained. D and trimming come from the DNA, and the V and J calls and clone size come from that table. The sample table contains about 55,000 clones; only one count was recorded for over 80% of them. The top ten hold 15% to 20% of the sample.

General conclusions and limits of the study: Higher T cell density in blood was associated with longer overall survival, whereas higher clonality in adjacent lung was associated with shorter survival. Of the top 100 tumor clones, a median of approximately 60 were detected in paired uninvolved adjacent lung; around 30 were also among that lung's top 100. The highest T cell clonality was observed in uninvolved tumor-adjacent lung, where clonality exceeded that of tumor, suggesting that antigenic responses were more focused in uninvolved tumor-adjacent lung. Because the study design was exploratory, TCR variables were selected using unadjusted p-values without false-discovery rate correction. Because multi-region tumor sequencing was not done, intratumor heterogeneity could not be ruled out.

The germline V gene gives CDR1 as SGHRS and CDR2 as YFSETQ. Taken from cysteine to phenylalanine, the CDR3 has 12 residues. Just CDR3 DNA is preserved here, 36 bases in frame from base 1. Relative to germline, V is 4 bases shorter and J is 5 bases shorter, with 10 bases between their ends. This TCR derives from a man between 40 and 69 years old with stage III lung adenocarcinoma. Recombination linked TRBV5-1 to TRBJ2-7; possibly the D gene is TRBD1, per 5 matching bases. Specimen: peripheral blood mononuclear cells, collected before any cancer treatment. The bases read TGCGCCAGCAGCATTCAGGGAAACGAGCAGTACTTC. This translates into CASSIQGNEQYF.